This T cell receptor (beta chain) stems from a study of cytomegalovirus exposure and HLA in healthy donors. The CDR3 totals 14 residues. CDR1 is ENHRY, CDR2 SYGVKD, per germline. The V end was cut by 9 bases, the J end by 6 bases, with 20 bases between. Healthy bone marrow donors made up the donors. PCR used 60 Vbeta primers and 13 Jbeta primers. Sequencing was performed with immunoSEQ multiplex PCR; in TCRdb, only in-frame clones are kept and a portion is missing. There are 120,000 to 150,000 clones in the sample; 75% to 90% occur only once, and 0.95% to 1.5% lies in the top ten. The clonotype comes from a female donor in good health and CMV-seronegative. Input material: PBMCs. V and J are TRBV10-3 and TRBJ1-2; a weak D match, TRBD1 (6 bases). CDR3 region: CAITGGATIDGYTF. The CDR3 region has the DNA TGTGCCATTACTGGGGGGGCAACGATCGATGGCTACACCTTC.